This is a list of T cell receptor beta chains from one sample in a study of vaccination effects on CD4 cells after COVID-19. What these receptors recognize is not known. Sequenced by immunoSEQ multiplex PCR; TCRdb stores in-frame clones only, minus some. Counted here are more than 45,000 clones, 60% to 85% occurring once; the ten biggest clones make up approximately 3%. Sequences were derived from CD4+ T cells from PBMCs cultured without peptide, sampled before COVID-19 vaccination. The receptors stem from a human donor who received a COVID-19 vaccine. CDR3s include the opening cysteine and the closing phenylalanine or tryptophan. A D gene is named only where the DNA matches it firmly. The size of a clone is reported for some rows only, either as once, few or many, or as a class for expanded clones.

NA	TRBV6-5	TRBJ2-5	NA	CASKEGGSPETQYF	TGTGCCAGCAAAGAGGGGGGCTCCCCGGAGACCCAGTACTTC
NA	TRBV5-1	TRBJ1-6	NA	CASSLVGEGGSPLHF	TGCGCCAGCAGCTTGGTCGGTGAGGGAGGGTCACCCCTCCACTTT
TRBD1	TRBV7-3	TRBJ2-5	NA	CASSLRGTGVETQYF	TGTGCCAGCAGCTTAAGAGGGACAGGGGTGGAGACCCAGTACTTC
NA	TRBV25-1	TRBJ1-2	once	CASSELSWSGTDRGYTF	TGTGCCAGCAGTGAATTATCTTGGTCGGGGACCGATAGGGGCTACACCTTC
NA	TRBV30	TRBJ1-6	few	CAWSTVKDSPLHF	TGTGCCTGGAGTACGGTGAAGGATTCACCCCTCCACTTT
NA	TRBV24-1	TRBJ1-1	NA	CATFQGANTEAFF	TGTGCCACCTTCCAGGGCGCCAACACTGAAGCTTTCTTT
TRBD1	TRBV19	TRBJ1-3	NA	CASNPGQGTGNTIYF	TGTGCCAGTAATCCGGGACAGGGTACCGGAAACACCATATATTTT
TRBD1	TRBV18	TRBJ2-1	NA	CASSFTRGSYNEQFF	TGTGCCAGCTCATTCACCAGGGGGTCCTACAATGAGCAGTTCTTC
TRBD2	TRBV10-1	TRBJ2-5	NA	CASSEFSGGALDQETQYF	TGCGCCAGCAGTGAGTTTAGCGGGGGGGCCTTGGACCAAGAGACCCAGTACTTC
NA	TRBV4-1	TRBJ1-6	NA	CASSHMNSPLHF	TGCGCCAGCAGCCATATGAATTCACCCCTCCACTTT
NA	TRBV18	TRBJ1-1	NA	CASSLDSMNTEAFF	TGTGCCAGCTCACTTGACAGCATGAACACTGAAGCTTTCTTT
NA	TRBV4-1	TRBJ1-2	once	CASSQEPAGRHGYTF	TGCGCCAGCAGCCAAGAGCCGGCAGGAAGACATGGCTACACCTTC
NA	TRBV6-5	TRBJ1-6	NA	CASGQPNSPLHF	TGTGCCAGCGGCCAGCCTAATTCACCCCTCCACTTT
TRBD1	TRBV6-1	TRBJ2-2	NA	CASRPQGADTGELFF	TGTGCCAGCAGACCTCAGGGGGCGGACACCGGGGAGCTGTTTTTT
NA	TRBV6-2/TRBV6-3	TRBJ2-1	few	CASSFRGARYNEQFF	TGTGCCAGCAGTTTCAGGGGGGCCAGGTACAATGAGCAGTTCTTC
TRBD1	TRBV18	TRBJ1-1	NA	CASSPGQGATEAFF	TGTGCCAGCTCACCGGGCCAGGGGGCAACTGAAGCTTTCTTT
TRBD1	TRBV5-1	TRBJ1-4	NA	CASRTGTGVPREEKLFF	TGCGCCAGCCGTACCGGGACAGGGGTTCCGAGGGAAGAAAAACTGTTTTTT
NA	TRBV18	TRBJ2-2	once	CASSPRLTGNGGGELFF	TGTGCCAGCTCACCACGTTTGACAGGCAACGGGGGCGGGGAGCTGTTTTTT
NA	TRBV7-9	TRBJ2-2	few	CASSRDRDPWRDTGELFF	TGTGCCAGCAGCCGAGACAGGGACCCCTGGAGGGACACCGGGGAGCTGTTTTTT
NA	TRBV5-4	TRBJ2-5	NA	CASSLPGTRGETQYF	TGTGCCAGCAGCTTGCCCGGGACCAGGGGAGAGACCCAGTACTTC
NA	TRBV18	TRBJ1-3	NA	CASSPNVAGSGNTIYF	TGTGCCAGCTCACCGAACGTGGCCGGCTCTGGAAACACCATATATTTT
NA	TRBV19	TRBJ2-1	NA	CASSGGYNEQFF	TGTGCCAGTAGCGGGGGTTACAATGAGCAGTTCTTC